This T cell receptor beta chain was found in a study of identical twins. Study findings and constraints: Memory repertoires lacked the insertion deficit that abundant cord blood beta clonotypes showed. Zero-insertion analyses could be partly confounded by invariant MAIT and iNKT cells.

This CDR3 spans 17 amino acids. CDR1 MNHNS and CDR2 SASEGT come from the germline V gene. Trimming took 3 bases from V and 4 from J, leaving 19 bases between them. Regarding this clonotype: Its matching antigen is unknown.

cDNA molecules carried unique molecular identifiers, and template switching added a universal primer site. A single record per CDR3 protein comes from TCRdb applying MiXCR to the 5' RACE reads. The data show some 560,000 distinct CDR3 sequences, with approximately 10% seen just once and 2.5% to 3.5% held by the top ten. The same data also contributed to another study, on yellow fever vaccine responses in identical twins.

The V and J genes are TRBV6-1 and TRBJ2-1, with TRBD1 as a possible D gene (6 bases). This TCR came from a woman aged 18-29 years in good health. Material: PBMCs. Here the CDR3 reads CASSEYYRGTRYNEQFF. The CDR3 coding sequence is TGTGCCAGCAGTGAGTACTATAGGGGGACGCGTTACAATGAGCAGTTCTTC.